Below, 10 T cell receptor beta chains from the same sample are listed, as sequenced in a study of metastatic and nonmetastatic thyroid tumors. Patients underwent thyroid surgery, and none had received any treatment before it. TCRdb recomputed clones from the PCR reads via MiXCR. The table includes some 7,900 clones, approximately 25% detected once. The sample comprised adjacent normal tissue. These receptors all come from a female donor with papillary thyroid cancer or a benign thyroid nodule (not recorded which). Some clones in this sample may be carry-over from other donors' samples.

This clone was observed a handful of times. V gene TRBV28 combines with J gene TRBJ2-7; 11 nucleotides match TRBD2. Germline V gene data show CDR1 as MDHEN and CDR2 as SYDVKM. V dropped 1 base and J dropped 7; count of bases not matched to a gene: 9. The CDR3 is made up of 16 amino acids. In nucleotides, the CDR3 is TGTGCCAGCAGTTTATATTTGGCTAGCGGGAGGAGTGAGCAGTACTTC. Translation gives CASSLYLASGRSEQYF.

Remarks on this clone: Compared with germline, one end of the junction differs, possibly owing to a read error. The rearrangement uses TRBV13 and TRBJ2-6; D may be TRBD2 (5 bases). Germline V gene sequence: CDR1 PRHDT, CDR2 FYEKMQ (reference sequence). The CDR3 spans 20 residues. The DNA of the CDR3 is TGTGCCAGCAGTTTAGGCCGAGTCGGCGGGCTGTGCTCTGGGGCCAACGTCCTGACTTTC. Its translation: CASSLGRVGGLCSGANVLTF. Together with reference TRBV13 and TRBJ2-6, the CDR3 gives the full variable domain: AAGVIQSPRHLIKEKRETATLKCYPIPRHDTVYWYQQGPGQDPQFLISFYEKMQSDKGSIPDRFSAQQFSDYHSELNMSSLELGDSALYFCASSLGRVGGLCSGANVLTFGAGSRLTVL.

This clone was found many times. The chain combines TRBV11-2 with TRBJ2-7, with 7 bases fitting TRBD1. The CDR3 loop spans 15 amino acids. Trimming removed 3 bases from V and 1 base from J; junction bases left unmatched: 6. Germline values: CDR1 SGHAT, CDR2 FQNNGV. Here the CDR3 DNA reads TGTGCCAGCAGCTTTTTACAGGGGCCGTCCTACGAGCAGTACTTC. It yields the protein CASSFLQGPSYEQYF.

The V gene is TRBV12-3 or TRBV12-4, the J gene TRBJ2-1, with D tentatively TRBD2 (5 bases). V gave up 4 bases and J gave up 4 bases, with 14 bases separating them. The CDR3 runs 15 residues. CDR3 sequence: CASSSGSGRYNEQFF. The CDR3 DNA follows: TGTGCCAGCAGTTCGGGATCAGGACGGTACAATGAGCAGTTCTTC.

This clone ranks as medium-sized. The V call is TRBV11-2, the J call TRBJ2-7, with D perhaps TRBD2 (7 bases). The CDR3 runs to 15 residues. V was shortened by 3 bases and J by 2 bases, with 14 bases between the two germline ends. From germline, CDR1 is SGHAT and CDR2 FQNNGV. The CDR3 reads CASSLLGGGTYEQYF. CDR3 nucleotide sequence: TGTGCCAGCAGCTTGTTAGGGGGAGGGACCTACGAGCAGTACTTC.

This clone was detected a few times. The chain recombines TRBV6-2 or TRBV6-3 with TRBJ2-7; D ambiguous. V gave up 2 bases and J gave up 0 bases, with 11 bases separating them. Germline assignment: CDR1 MNHEY and CDR2 SVGEGT. The CDR3 extends over 15 amino acids. CDR3 nucleotides: TGTGCCAGCAGTTACGGCAGGCTTTACTCCTACGAGCAGTACTTC. Translating gives CASSYGRLYSYEQYF.

This clone was picked up many times. The chain combines TRBV27 with TRBJ2-2, with D unclear. CDR1 and CDR2 (germline): MNHEY, SMNVEV (reference sequence). V was pared by 5 bases and J by 6 bases, with 10 bases between. CDR3 size: 13 residues. CDR3 bases: TGTGCCAGCAGTGTCGATTGGTCCGGGGAGCTGTTTTTT. This sequence encodes CASSVDWSGELFF.

This clone is categorized as medium-sized. The V gene is TRBV3-1, the J gene TRBJ2-1; 14 bases map to TRBD2. V trimming: 4 bases; J trimming: 2 bases; junction bases outside the gene matches: 1. There are 16 residues in the CDR3. Germline V gene lookup returns CDR1 LGHDT and CDR2 YNNKEL (reference sequence). In DNA, the CDR3 is TGTGCCAGCAGCCGACTAGCGGGGGGGACCTACAATGAGCAGTTCTTC. Amino acid sequence: CASSRLAGGTYNEQFF.

This rearrangement joins TRBV6-2 or TRBV6-3 to TRBJ2-7; no clear D gene. The CDR3 is 15 residues long. Germline V CDR1 and CDR2: MNHEY, SVGEGT. V gave up 5 bases and J gave up 3 bases, with 17 bases separating them. The CDR3 region is CASSISGILSYEQYF. The CDR3, as DNA: TGTGCCAGCAGTATTAGTGGGATCCTCAGCTACGAGCAGTACTTC.

V is TRBV5-1 and J is TRBJ1-2; TRBD1 aligns across 7 bases. Germline V lookup: CDR1 SGHRS, CDR2 YFSETQ. The J segment lost 8 bases and the V segment lost 4 bases, leaving 8 bases of the junction unmatched. The CDR3 contains 13 residues. CDR3 residues: CASSPTGSIGYTF. The CDR3 coding sequence is TGCGCCAGCAGCCCGACAGGGTCGATCGGCTACACCTTC.